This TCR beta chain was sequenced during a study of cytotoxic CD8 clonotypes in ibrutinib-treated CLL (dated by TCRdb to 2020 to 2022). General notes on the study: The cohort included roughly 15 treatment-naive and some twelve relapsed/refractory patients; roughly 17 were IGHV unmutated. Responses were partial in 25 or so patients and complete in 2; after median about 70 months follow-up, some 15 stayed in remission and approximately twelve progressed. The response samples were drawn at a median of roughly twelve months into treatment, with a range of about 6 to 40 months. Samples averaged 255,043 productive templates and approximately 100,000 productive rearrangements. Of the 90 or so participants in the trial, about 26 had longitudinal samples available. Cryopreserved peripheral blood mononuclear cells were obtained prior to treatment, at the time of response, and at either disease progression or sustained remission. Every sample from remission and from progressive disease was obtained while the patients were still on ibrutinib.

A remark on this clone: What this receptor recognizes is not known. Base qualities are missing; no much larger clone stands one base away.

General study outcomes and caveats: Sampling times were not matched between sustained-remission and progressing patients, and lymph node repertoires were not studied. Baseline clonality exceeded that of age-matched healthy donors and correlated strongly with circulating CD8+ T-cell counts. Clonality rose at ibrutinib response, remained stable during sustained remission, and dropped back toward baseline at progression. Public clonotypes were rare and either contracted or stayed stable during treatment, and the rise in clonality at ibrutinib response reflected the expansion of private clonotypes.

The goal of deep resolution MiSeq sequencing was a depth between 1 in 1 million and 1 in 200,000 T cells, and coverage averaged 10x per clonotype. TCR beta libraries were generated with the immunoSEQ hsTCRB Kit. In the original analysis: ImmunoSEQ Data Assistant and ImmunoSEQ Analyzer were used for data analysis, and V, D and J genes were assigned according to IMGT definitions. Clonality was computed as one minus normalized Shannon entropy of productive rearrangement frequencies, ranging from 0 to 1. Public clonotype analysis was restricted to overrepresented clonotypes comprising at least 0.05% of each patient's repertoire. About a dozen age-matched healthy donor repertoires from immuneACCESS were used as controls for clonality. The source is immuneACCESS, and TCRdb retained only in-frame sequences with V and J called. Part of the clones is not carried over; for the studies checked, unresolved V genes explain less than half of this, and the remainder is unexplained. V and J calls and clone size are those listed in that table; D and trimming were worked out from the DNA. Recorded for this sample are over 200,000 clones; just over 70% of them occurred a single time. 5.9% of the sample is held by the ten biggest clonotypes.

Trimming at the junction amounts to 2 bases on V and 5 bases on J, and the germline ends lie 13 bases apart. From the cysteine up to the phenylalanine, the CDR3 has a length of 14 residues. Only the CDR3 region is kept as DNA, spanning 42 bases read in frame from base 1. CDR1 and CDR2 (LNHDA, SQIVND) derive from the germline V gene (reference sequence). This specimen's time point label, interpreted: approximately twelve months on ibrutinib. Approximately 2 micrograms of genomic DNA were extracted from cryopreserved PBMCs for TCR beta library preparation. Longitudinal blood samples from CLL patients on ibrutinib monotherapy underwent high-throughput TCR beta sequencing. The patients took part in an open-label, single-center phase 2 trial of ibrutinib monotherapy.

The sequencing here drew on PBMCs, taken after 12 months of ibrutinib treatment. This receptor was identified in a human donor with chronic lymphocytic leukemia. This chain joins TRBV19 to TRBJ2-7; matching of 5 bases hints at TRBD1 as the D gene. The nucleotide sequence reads TGTGCCAGTAGTATATTAAGGGGAAAACACGAGCAGTACTTC. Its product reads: CASSILRGKHEQYF. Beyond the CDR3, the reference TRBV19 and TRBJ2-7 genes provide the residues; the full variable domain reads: DGGITQSPKYLFRKEGQNVTLSCEQNLNHDAMYWYRQDPGQGLRLIYYSQIVNDFQKGDIAEGYSVSREKKESFPLTVTSAQKNPTAFYLCASSILRGKHEQYFGPGTRLTVT.